Presented here are 18 T cell receptor beta chains from one specimen sequenced in a study of blood T cell repertoires in COVID-19 (dated by TCRdb to between 2020 and 2021). The library was made by the immunoSEQ multiplex PCR assay. As stored in TCRdb, this immuneACCESS dataset retains in-frame rearrangements with V and J assigned. A fraction of the clones does not appear; measured against another copy, unresolved V genes explain less than half of the discrepancy, and the remainder lacks a known reason. Within this sample are some 74,000 clones, with around 87% of them counted one time only. The leading ten clones occupy less than 8% of the sample. The material sequenced was peripheral blood. The receptors come from a man in his fifties with active COVID-19.

The chain uses TRBV6-5 and TRBJ1-2; the D is unclear. V was cut by 1 base and J by 1 base, with 4 bases left in between. This CDR3 spans 13 amino acids. Germline assignment: CDR1 MNHEY and CDR2 SVGAGI. CDR3 nucleotide sequence: TGTGCCAGCAGTTACTTCTATAACTATGGCTACACCTTC. This sequence encodes CASSYFYNYGYTF.

J is TRBJ2-1 and V is TRBV5-1; perhaps TRBD2 as D (6 bases). V was shortened by 3 bases and J by 3 bases, with 19 bases between the two germline ends. Germline-derived CDR1 and CDR2 are SGHRS and YFSETQ. This CDR3 is built from 17 residues. CDR3 DNA sequence: TGCGCCAGCAGCTCTCGGATTGGAGCGGGTGACTACAATGAGCAGTTCTTC. Encoded protein: CASSSRIGAGDYNEQFF.

This clone was detected only a few times. The chain couples TRBV27 to TRBJ2-3, with D hard to call. The CDR3 is 13 residues long. The germline gives CDR1 MNHEY, CDR2 SMNVEV (reference sequence). Deletions cut 5 bases from V and 7 bases from J, with 13 bases between. Written as DNA, the CDR3 is TGTGCCAGCAGTCCGCCAGCAGGTCATACGCAGTATTTT. Protein product: CASSPPAGHTQYF.

Concerning this clone: The junction and the germline gene differ at one end; a read error may be behind it. The gene calls are TRBV27 and TRBJ1-4; D may be TRBD1 (5 bases). The CDR3 length is 14 residues. Germline CDR1 and CDR2: MNHEY and SMNVEV (reference sequence). CDR3 coding DNA: TGTGCCAGCAGTCTTACCGGGACTAGTGAAAAACTGTTTTTT. Protein: CASSLTGTSEKLFF.

As regards this clone: Other DNA sequences in the same sample also yield this CDR3. The rearrangement joins TRBV19 to TRBJ2-7; TRBD1 aligns across 7 bases. Germline V gene sequence: CDR1 LNHDA, CDR2 SQIVND (reference sequence). The trim removed 4 bases at V and 0 bases at J, leaving 3 bases unmatched. The CDR3 totals 14 residues. The CDR3 loop is CASSTRDSSYEQYF. DNA of the CDR3: TGTGCCAGTAGTACTAGGGACAGCTCCTACGAGCAGTACTTC.

The rearrangement uses TRBV28 and TRBJ1-3; D gene unclear. The V end was cut by 4 bases, the J end by 0 bases, with 10 bases between. CDR3 length equals 15 residues. The V gene's germline CDR1 is MDHEN and CDR2 SYDVKM. This CDR3 is CASSYLRSSGNTIYF. CDR3 coding DNA: TGTGCCAGCAGTTATCTCAGGTCCTCTGGAAACACCATATATTTT.

The CDR3 sequence is CASSLGSSSASTQYF. The CDR3 DNA sequence: TGTGCCAGCAGCTTAGGTTCCTCTAGCGCAAGTACGCAGTATTTT. This chain uses TRBV13 with TRBJ2-3, with D perhaps TRBD2 (6 bases). V was cut by 0 bases and J by 8 bases, with 15 bases left in between. From germline, CDR1 is PRHDT and CDR2 FYEKMQ (reference sequence). This CDR3 spans 15 amino acids.

The rearrangement uses TRBV6-2 or TRBV6-3 and TRBJ2-7; 10 nucleotides match TRBD2. The CDR3 runs 16 residues. The germline gives CDR1 MNHEY, CDR2 SVGEGT. V dropped 4 bases and J dropped 3; count of bases not matched to a gene: 9. The CDR3 bases are TGTGCCAGCAGTTCCGGGACTAGCGAAGTAGACTACGAGCAGTACTTC. Protein sequence: CASSSGTSEVDYEQYF.

V usage is TRBV2 and J usage is TRBJ2-2; 10 positions match TRBD1. V was clipped by 6 bases and J by 0 bases; unmatched bases: 1. Germline assignment: CDR1 SNHLY and CDR2 FYNNEI. This CDR3 contains 15 residues. The CDR3 nucleotides read TGTGCCAGCAGGGGGACAGGGGCGAACACCGGGGAGCTGTTTTTT. Protein product: CASRGTGANTGELFF. The full variable domain, its missing parts supplied by reference TRBV2 and TRBJ2-2, is EPEVTQTPSHQVTQMGQEVILRCVPISNHLYFYWYRQILGQKVEFLVSFYNNEISEKSEIFDDQFSVERPDGSNFTLKIRSTKLEDSAMYFCASRGTGANTGELFFGEGSRLTVL.

The chain combines TRBV3-1 (or the pseudogene TRBV3-2) with TRBJ1-1; 12 bases agree with TRBD1. CDR3 length: 20 amino acids. Germline CDR1 LGHDT, CDR2 YNNKEL (reference sequence). V dropped 4 bases and J dropped 4; count of bases not matched to a gene: 19. The CDR3: CASSPFSPSGTGGVGTEAFF. The CDR3 bases are TGTGCCAGCAGCCCCTTCTCACCCTCCGGGACAGGGGGCGTTGGCACTGAAGCTTTCTTT.

This clone was counted a single time. The chain has TRBV27 and TRBJ1-1; possible D gene TRBD1, 6 bases. This CDR3 is built from 11 residues. The germline V gene encodes CDR1 MNHEY and CDR2 SMNVEV (reference sequence). The CDR3 spells CVGGAYTEAFF. CDR3 nucleotides: TGTGTCGGGGGGGCCTACACTGAAGCTTTCTTT.

The rearrangement uses TRBV7-2 and TRBJ2-1; possible D gene TRBD2, 6 bases. The CDR3 is 14 residues long. The germline V gene has CDR1 SGHTA and CDR2 FQGNSA. V was clipped by 0 bases and J by 13 bases, with 16 bases between them. CDR3 loop: CASSLAAGSPSQFF. The CDR3 region has the DNA TGTGCCAGCAGCTTAGCTGCGGGATCCCCCTCCCAGTTCTTC. The complete variable domain, with remaining parts taken from reference TRBV7-2 and TRBJ2-1, reads GAGVSQSPSNKVTEKGKDVELRCDPISGHTALYWYRQSLGQGLEFLIYFQGNSAPDKSGLPSDRFSAERTGGSVSTLTIQRTQQEDSAVYLCASSLAAGSPSQFFGPGTRLTVL.

The J gene is TRBJ2-1, the V gene TRBV11-2; a weak D match, TRBD1 (6 bases). V lost 5 bases and J lost 8, with 13 bases in between. Germline V lookup: CDR1 SGHAT, CDR2 FQNNGV. The CDR3 is made up of 13 amino acids. The CDR3 sequence: CASSPGPGDEQFF. CDR3 bases: TGTGCCAGCAGCCCGGGTCCAGGGGATGAGCAGTTCTTC.

The chain recombines TRBV5-1 with TRBJ2-5; 7 positions agree with TRBD1. The V gene end was trimmed by 4 bases and the J gene end by 5 bases; junction bases not matched to a gene: 11. The germline V gene has CDR1 SGHRS and CDR2 YFSETQ. This CDR3 contains 15 residues. The CDR3 DNA follows: TGCGCCAGCAGCCCAGACAGGGTTGGGCAGGAGACCCAGTACTTC. Its translation is CASSPDRVGQETQYF.

The V gene is TRBV19, the J gene TRBJ1-6; maybe TRBD1 (6 bases). Trimming removed 10 bases at V and 7 bases at J, with 14 bases between. The CDR3 extends over 13 amino acids. CDR1 and CDR2 (germline): LNHDA, SQIVND (reference sequence). The CDR3: CATSRGINSPLHF. Written as DNA, the CDR3 is TGTGCCACGTCCAGGGGCATCAATTCACCCCTCCACTTT. The whole variable domain, remainder taken from reference TRBV19 and TRBJ1-6, is DGGITQSPKYLFRKEGQNVTLSCEQNLNHDAMYWYRQDPGQGLRLIYYSQIVNDFQKGDIAEGYSVSREKKESFPLTVTSAQKNPTAFYLCATSRGINSPLHFGNGTRLTVT.

The table lists this clone with a count of one. V and J are TRBV5-4 and TRBJ2-5; TRBD2 matches at 16 bases. Germline CDR1 SGHNT, CDR2 YYREEE (reference sequence). Trimming took 4 bases from V and 5 from J; bases not matched to a gene: 8. The CDR3 spans 17 residues. Here the CDR3 DNA reads TGTGCCAGCAGCCTTTACAGGGGACTAGCGGGGGGGGAGACCCAGTACTTC. This codes for CASSLYRGLAGGETQYF.

The rearrangement joins TRBV4-3 to TRBJ1-1; 9 bases map to TRBD1. CDR3 length: 14 residues. The germline CDR1 and CDR2 sequences are LGHNA and YSLEER. V was clipped by 3 bases and J by 7 bases; unmatched bases: 6. In nucleotides, the CDR3 is TGCGCCAGCAGCCAGGCCGGGACAGGGCGTGAAGCTTTCTTT. This encodes CASSQAGTGREAFF.

This chain joins TRBV4-1 and TRBJ2-1; no clear D. The CDR3 consists of 16 residues. Trimming removed 0 bases from V and 7 bases from J, with 16 bases in between. Looked up from germline, CDR1 is MGHRA and CDR2 is YSYEKL. The CDR3 nucleotides are TGCGCCAGCAGCCAAGAGTCCCCCCGTCCTAGTAATGAGCAGTTCTTC. Protein product: CASSQESPRPSNEQFF.